The clone carrying this T cell receptor (beta chain) showed up just a few times. What it binds is not known. Extracted RNA was reverse transcribed into cDNA, the sequencing template. The table came from immunoSEQ multiplex PCR; TCRdb's copy has only in-frame clones and leaves some out. The sample gives 180,000 or so clones, 58% of which show up once; about 5% is in the top ten. The sample is drawn from a study of CD8+ T cells in alopecia areata. Study in general: Patients received oral tofacitinib, 5 to 10 mg twice daily, for moderate-to-severe alopecia areata. Study-wide results and limits: Scalp specimens additionally yield sequences from normal skin's resident alphabeta T cells. Tofacitinib produced a significant decrease in scalp clonality and in expanded CD8+ clones among the top 100.

The treatment denotes: oral pan-JAK inhibitor, 5-10 mg twice daily. The sample consisted of CD4+ T cells sorted from blood, taken at week 24, from a patient treated with tofacitinib. This receptor was taken from a human donor with alopecia areata.

Here the CDR3 DNA reads TGTGCCAGCAGTGAGTCACAGTTCAATCAGCCCCAGCATTTT. Amino acids: CASSESQFNQPQHF. V and J are TRBV6-1 and TRBJ1-5; no definite D call. Per germline, CDR1 MNHNS and CDR2 SASEGT. The CDR3 extends over 14 amino acids. V lost 3 bases and J lost 3, with 9 bases in between.